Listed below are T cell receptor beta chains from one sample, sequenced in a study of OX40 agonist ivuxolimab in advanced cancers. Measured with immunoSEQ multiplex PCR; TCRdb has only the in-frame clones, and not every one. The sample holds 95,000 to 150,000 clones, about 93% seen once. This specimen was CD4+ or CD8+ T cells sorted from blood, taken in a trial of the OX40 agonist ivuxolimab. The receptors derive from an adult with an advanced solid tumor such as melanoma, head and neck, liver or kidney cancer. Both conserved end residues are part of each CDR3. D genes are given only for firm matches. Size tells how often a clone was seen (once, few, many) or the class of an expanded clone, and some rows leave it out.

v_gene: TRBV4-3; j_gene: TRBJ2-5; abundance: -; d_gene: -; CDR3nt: TGCGCCAGCAGCCAACGACTAGGGGAAGAGACCCAGTACTTC; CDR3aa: CASSQRLGEETQYF
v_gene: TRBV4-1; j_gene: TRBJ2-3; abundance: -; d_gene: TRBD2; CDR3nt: TGCGCCAGCAGCCAACATAGGGCCAACCTAGCGGGGGGCCGGAACCCCACAGATACGCAGTATTTT; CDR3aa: CASSQHRANLAGGRNPTDTQYF
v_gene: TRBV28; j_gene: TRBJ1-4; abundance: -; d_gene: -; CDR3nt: TGTGCCAGCAGGGGAGGGGTGGGGGAGCCGGAGAAACTGTTTTTT; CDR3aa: CASRGGVGEPEKLFF
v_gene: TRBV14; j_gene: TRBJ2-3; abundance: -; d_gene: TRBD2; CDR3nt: TGTGCCAGCGGCCCGGCGGGAGGGCCCTCAGATACGCAGTATTTT; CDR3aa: CASGPAGGPSDTQYF
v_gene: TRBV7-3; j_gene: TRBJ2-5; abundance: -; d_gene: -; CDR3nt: TGTGCCAGCAGCTTCGGGGCCCCAGAGACCCAGTACTTC; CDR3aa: CASSFGAPETQYF
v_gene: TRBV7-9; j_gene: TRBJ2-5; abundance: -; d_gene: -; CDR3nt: TGTGCCAGCAGCCGATTGACTGGCAAAGAGACCCAGTACTTC; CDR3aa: CASSRLTGKETQYF
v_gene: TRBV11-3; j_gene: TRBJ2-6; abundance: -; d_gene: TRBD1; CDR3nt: TGTGCCAGCAGCTCGGGGACAGGGGCCGGGGCCAACGTCCCGACTTTC; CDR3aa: CASSSGTGAGANVPTF
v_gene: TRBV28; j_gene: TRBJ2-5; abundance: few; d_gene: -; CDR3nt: TGTGCCAGCAGTTCGCAGGGGCGGGGGGAGACCCAGTACTTC; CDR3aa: CASSSQGRGETQYF
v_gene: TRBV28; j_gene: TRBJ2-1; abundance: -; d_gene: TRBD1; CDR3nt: TGTGCCAGCATCCCGTCCGGGACAGGGACCAATGAGCAGTTCTTC; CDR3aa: CASIPSGTGTNEQFF
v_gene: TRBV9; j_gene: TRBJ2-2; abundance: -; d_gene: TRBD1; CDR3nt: TGTGCCAGCAGCGTAACGGGACAGGGATACACCGGGGAGCTGTTTTTT; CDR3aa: CASSVTGQGYTGELFF
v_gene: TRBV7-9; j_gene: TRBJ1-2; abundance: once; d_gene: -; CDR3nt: TGTGCCAGCAGCCCCCGCGGGACCCTAGGTAGCTACACCTTC; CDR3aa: CASSPRGTLGSYTF
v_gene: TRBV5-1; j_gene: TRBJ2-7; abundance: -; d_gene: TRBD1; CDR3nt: TGCGCCAGCAGCTTGGACAGGACAGGTTCCTACGAGCAGTACTTC; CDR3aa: CASSLDRTGSYEQYF
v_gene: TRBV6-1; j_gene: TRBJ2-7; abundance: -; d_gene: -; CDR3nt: TGTGCCAGCAGCCCCGACAGGCGAAACTACGAGCAGTACTTC; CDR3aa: CASSPDRRNYEQYF
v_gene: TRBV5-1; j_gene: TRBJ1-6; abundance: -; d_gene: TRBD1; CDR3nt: TGCGCCAGCAGCCCCGGGACAGCTTCACCCCTCCACTTT; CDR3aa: CASSPGTASPLHF
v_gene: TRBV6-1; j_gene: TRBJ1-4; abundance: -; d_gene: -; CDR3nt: TGTGCCAGCGGAATGCAAGCCGCAACTAATGAAAAACTGTTTTTT; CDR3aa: CASGMQAATNEKLFF
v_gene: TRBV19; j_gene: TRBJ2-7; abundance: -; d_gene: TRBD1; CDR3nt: TGTGCCAGTAGTCGAATAACGGGACAGGCTACCCTGCAGTACTTC; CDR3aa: CASSRITGQATLQYF
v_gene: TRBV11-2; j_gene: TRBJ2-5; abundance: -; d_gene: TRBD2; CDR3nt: TGTGCCAGCAGCTTAGCCCCGGGGGGGCAAGAGACCCAGTACTTC; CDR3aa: CASSLAPGGQETQYF
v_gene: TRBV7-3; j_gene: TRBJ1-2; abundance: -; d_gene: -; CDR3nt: TGTGCCAGCAGCCCCGACAGGAACTATGGCTACACCTTC; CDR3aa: CASSPDRNYGYTF
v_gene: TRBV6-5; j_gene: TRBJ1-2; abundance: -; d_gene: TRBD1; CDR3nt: TGTGCCAGCAGCCCTCCCCAGGGGGGCTATGGCTACACCTTC; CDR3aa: CASSPPQGGYGYTF
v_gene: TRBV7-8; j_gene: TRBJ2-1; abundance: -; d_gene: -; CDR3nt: TGTGCCAGCAGCTTAGAAGGCCGTGAGCAGTTCTTC; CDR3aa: CASSLEGREQFF
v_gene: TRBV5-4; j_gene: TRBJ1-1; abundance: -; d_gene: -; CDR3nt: TGTGCCAGCAGCTTGGTGGACACCTTCCCGGCTGAAGCTTTCTTT; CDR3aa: CASSLVDTFPAEAFF
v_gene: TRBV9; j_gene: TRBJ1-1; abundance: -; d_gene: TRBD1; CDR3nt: TGTGCCAGCAGCGTAGCGACAGGGGGGAACACTGAAGCTTTCTTT; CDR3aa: CASSVATGGNTEAFF
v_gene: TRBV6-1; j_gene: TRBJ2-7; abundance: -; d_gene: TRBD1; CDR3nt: TGTGCCAGCAGGGCCGGGACAGGGGGCTTCTACGAGCAGTACTTC; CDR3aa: CASRAGTGGFYEQYF
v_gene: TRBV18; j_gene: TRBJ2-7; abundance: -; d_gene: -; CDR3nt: TGTGCCAGCTCACTAGAGGCCCACGAGCAGTACTTC; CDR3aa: CASSLEAHEQYF
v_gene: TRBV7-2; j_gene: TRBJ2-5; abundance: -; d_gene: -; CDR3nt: TGTGCCAGCAGCTTAGCGGCGGAAGAGACCCAGTACTTC; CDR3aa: CASSLAAEETQYF
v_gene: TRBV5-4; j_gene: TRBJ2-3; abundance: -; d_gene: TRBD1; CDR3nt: TGTGCCAGCAGCCGGGGACAGCGTTCCACAGATACGCAGTATTTT; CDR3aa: CASSRGQRSTDTQYF
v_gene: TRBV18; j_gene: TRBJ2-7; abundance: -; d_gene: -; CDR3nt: TGTGCCAGCTCACCAGGGAGATGGGAGCAGTACTTC; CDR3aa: CASSPGRWEQYF
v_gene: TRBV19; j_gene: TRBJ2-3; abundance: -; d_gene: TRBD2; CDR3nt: TGTGCCAGTAGTATGGGGCTAGCGGGAGCTCGAACAGATACGCAGTATTTT; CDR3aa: CASSMGLAGARTDTQYF
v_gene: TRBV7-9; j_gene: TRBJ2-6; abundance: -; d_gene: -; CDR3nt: TGTGCCAGCAGCCTAGGCTCAGGGTCCCGCTTTGGTGGGGCCAACGTCCTGACTTTC; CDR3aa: CASSLGSGSRFGGANVLTF
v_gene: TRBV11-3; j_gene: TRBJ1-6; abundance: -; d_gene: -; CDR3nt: TGTGCCAGCAGCTTGGGGTCCTATAATTCACCCCTCCACTTT; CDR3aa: CASSLGSYNSPLHF
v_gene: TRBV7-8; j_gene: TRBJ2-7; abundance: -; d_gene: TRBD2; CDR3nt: TGTGCCAGCAGCTCGGGACTAGGAGTCTACGAGCAGTACTTC; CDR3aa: CASSSGLGVYEQYF
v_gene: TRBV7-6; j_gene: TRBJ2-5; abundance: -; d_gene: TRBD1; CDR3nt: TGTGCCAGCAGCTCCAACAGGGGCCCAGAGACCCAGTACTTC; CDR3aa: CASSSNRGPETQYF
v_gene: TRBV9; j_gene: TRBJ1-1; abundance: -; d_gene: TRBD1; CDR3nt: TGTGCCAGCAGCGTAGTTGGGACAGGCACTGAAGCTTTCTTT; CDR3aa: CASSVVGTGTEAFF
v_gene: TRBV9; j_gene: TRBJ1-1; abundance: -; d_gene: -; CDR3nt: TGTGCCAGCAGCGTAGTAGGAGGGAACACTGAAGCTTTCTTT; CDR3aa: CASSVVGGNTEAFF
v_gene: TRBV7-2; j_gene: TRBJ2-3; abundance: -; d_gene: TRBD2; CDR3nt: TGTGCCAGCAGCTTGAATCAGGCGGGAGCCGATACGCAGTATTTT; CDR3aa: CASSLNQAGADTQYF
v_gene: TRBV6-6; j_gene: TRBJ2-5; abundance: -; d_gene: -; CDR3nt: TGTGCCAGCAGTTACGGAAGAGAGAGGACCCAGTACTTC; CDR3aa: CASSYGRERTQYF
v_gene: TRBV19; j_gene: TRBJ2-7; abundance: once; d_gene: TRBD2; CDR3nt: TGTGCCAGTAGTATAGGACTAGCGGGGGCCTACGAGCAGTACTTC; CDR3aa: CASSIGLAGAYEQYF
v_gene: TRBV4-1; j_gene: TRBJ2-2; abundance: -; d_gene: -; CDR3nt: TGCGCCAGCAGCCAAGATCTAAGAGGGTACACCGGGGAGCTGTTTTTT; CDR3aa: CASSQDLRGYTGELFF
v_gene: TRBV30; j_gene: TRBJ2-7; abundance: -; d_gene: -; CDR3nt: TGTGCCTGGAGTGTATTGGACGGGTCCGAAGGCGAGCAGTACTTC; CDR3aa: CAWSVLDGSEGEQYF
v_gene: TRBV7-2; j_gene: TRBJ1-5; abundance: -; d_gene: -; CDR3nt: TGTGCCAGCAGCCCAGACACCCGCAATCAGCCCCAGCATTTT; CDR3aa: CASSPDTRNQPQHF
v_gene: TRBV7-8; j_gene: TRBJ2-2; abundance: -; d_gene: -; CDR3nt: TGTGCCAGTACAAACAGGGGAGGGACCGGGGAGCTGTTTTTT; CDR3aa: CASTNRGGTGELFF
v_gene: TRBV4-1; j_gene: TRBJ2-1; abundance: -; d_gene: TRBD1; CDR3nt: TGCGCCAGCAGCCAAGATGCAGGTCAGGGGGCGAACAATGAGCAGTTCTTC; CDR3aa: CASSQDAGQGANNEQFF
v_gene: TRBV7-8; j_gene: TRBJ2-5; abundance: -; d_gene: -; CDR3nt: TGTGCCAGCACCAAGTCGTCGGCAGGCGCCCAAGAGACCCAGTACTTC; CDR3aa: CASTKSSAGAQETQYF
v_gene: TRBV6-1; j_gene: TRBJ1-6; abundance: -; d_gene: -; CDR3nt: TGTGCCAGCAGTGAATTGGCGAGCTACCCACCCCTCCACTTT; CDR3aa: CASSELASYPPLHF
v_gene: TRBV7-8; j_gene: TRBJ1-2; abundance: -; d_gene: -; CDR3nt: TGTGCCAGCAGCTTCCTAGGATTCTATGGCTACACCTTC; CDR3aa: CASSFLGFYGYTF
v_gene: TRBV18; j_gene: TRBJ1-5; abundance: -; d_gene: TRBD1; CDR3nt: TGTGCCAGCTCACCGTCATTGAGACAGGGGCCTCAGCCCCAGCATTTT; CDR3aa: CASSPSLRQGPQPQHF
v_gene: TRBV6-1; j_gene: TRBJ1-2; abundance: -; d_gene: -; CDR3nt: TGTGCCAGCAGTTCAGTTGGCTACACCTTC; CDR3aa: CASSSVGYTF
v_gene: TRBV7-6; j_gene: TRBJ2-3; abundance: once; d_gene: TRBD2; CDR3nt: TGTGCCAGCAGCCGACTAGCGGGGGGAGATACGCAGTATTTT; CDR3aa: CASSRLAGGDTQYF
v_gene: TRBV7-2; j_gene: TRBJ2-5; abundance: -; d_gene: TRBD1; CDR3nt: TGTGCCAGCAGCTTTTATAGACAGGGACAAGAGACCCAGTACTTC; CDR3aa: CASSFYRQGQETQYF